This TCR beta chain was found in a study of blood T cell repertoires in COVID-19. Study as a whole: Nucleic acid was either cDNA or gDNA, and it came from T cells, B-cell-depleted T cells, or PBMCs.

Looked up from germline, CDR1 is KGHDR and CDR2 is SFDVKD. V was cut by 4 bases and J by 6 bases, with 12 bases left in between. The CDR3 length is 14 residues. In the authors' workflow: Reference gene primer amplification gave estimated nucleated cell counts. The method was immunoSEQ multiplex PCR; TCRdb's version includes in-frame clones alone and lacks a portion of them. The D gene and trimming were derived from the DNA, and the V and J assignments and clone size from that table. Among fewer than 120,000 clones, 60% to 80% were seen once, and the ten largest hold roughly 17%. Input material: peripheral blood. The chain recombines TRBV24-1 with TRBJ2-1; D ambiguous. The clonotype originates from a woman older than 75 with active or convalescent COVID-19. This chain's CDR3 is CATSDPWAINEQFF. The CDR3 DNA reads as TGTGCCACCAGTGACCCCTGGGCCATCAATGAGCAGTTCTTC.